This T cell receptor beta chain emerged from a study of cytomegalovirus exposure and HLA in healthy donors. On this clone: Its antigen is unidentified.

The PCR used 60 Vbeta and 13 Jbeta primers. Using immunoSEQ multiplex PCR, the repertoire was profiled, and TCRdb retains in-frame clones only, with some absent. The sample records around 100,000 clones, around 84% being singletons. Study observations and caveats: Among TCR beta chains of equal frequency, HLA-associated ones were more clonally expanded in a later analysis. A reported reduction in N-insertions relative to the approximately 670-donor mean was seen in an Asian-associated ancestry cluster in a later analysis. With later analysis, a missense DCLRE1C variant became linked to TCR beta V- and J-gene trimming.

The clonotype was recovered from a man aged 18 to 30 in good health and CMV-seronegative. Input material: PBMCs.

Here the CDR3 reads CASSESGDRAYGYTF. CDR3 bases: TGCGCCAGCAGTGAGTCGGGGGACAGGGCCTATGGCTACACCTTC. This sequence joins TRBV10-2 and TRBJ1-2; TRBD1 matches 9 bases. With V trimmed by 0 bases and J by 4 bases, 3 bases remained unmatched. The CDR3 extends over 15 amino acids. Germline values: CDR1 WSHSY, CDR2 SAAADI.